Listed here are 26 T cell receptor beta chains from one sample, sequenced in a study of cytomegalovirus exposure and HLA in healthy donors. Vbeta (60) and Jbeta (13) primers were used in the PCR. Repertoires were generated with immunoSEQ multiplex PCR, while TCRdb's copy carries only in-frame clones and drops some. The top ten hold about 12% of the sample, which has 35,000 to 45,000 clones, around 50% seen once. The material sequenced was PBMCs. All receptors derive from a human donor in good health.

The chain has TRBV2 and TRBJ2-2; 9 nucleotides agree with TRBD1. V was pared by 1 base and J by 4 bases, with 1 base of the junction left unmatched. Germline V lookup: CDR1 SNHLY, CDR2 FYNNEI. This CDR3 spans 15 amino acids. The CDR3 DNA is TGTGCCAGCAGTGAAGTACAGGGGGCCACCGGGGAGCTGTTTTTT. Protein: CASSEVQGATGELFF.

This clone came up a few times. The rearrangement uses TRBV29-1 and TRBJ2-1; 9 bases line up with TRBD2. Looked up from germline, CDR1 is SQVTM and CDR2 is ANQGSEA. Germline trimming cut 6 bases from V and 0 bases from J; bases unmatched to any gene: 9. The CDR3 length is 16 residues. For the CDR3, the DNA is TGCAGCGTAGCGGGAGGCCCCTCCCGCTCCTACAATGAGCAGTTCTTC. The encoded protein is CSVAGGPSRSYNEQFF.

This clone was seen a handful of times. The chain uses TRBV19 and TRBJ1-1, with D perhaps TRBD1 (5 bases). The CDR3 consists of 13 residues. Germline CDR1 reads LNHDA; CDR2 reads SQIVND (reference sequence). Trimming shortened V by 8 bases and J by 8 bases, and 18 bases separated the two germline ends. The CDR3 sequence is CASPRPGLGEAFF. The CDR3 bases are TGTGCCAGTCCACGACCGGGACTAGGAGAAGCTTTCTTT. Supplemented by reference TRBV19 and TRBJ1-1, the full variable domain reads DGGITQSPKYLFRKEGQNVTLSCEQNLNHDAMYWYRQDPGQGLRLIYYSQIVNDFQKGDIAEGYSVSREKKESFPLTVTSAQKNPTAFYLCASPRPGLGEAFFGQGTRLTVV.

This clone has more than one count but fewer than ten. V and J are TRBV4-1 and TRBJ2-5; 12 bases map to TRBD2. In germline, CDR1 is MGHRA, CDR2 YSYEKL. This CDR3 comprises 19 residues. Germline trimming cut 3 bases from V and 5 bases from J; bases unmatched to any gene: 16. This CDR3 is CASSQPRLAGGPGRETQYF. CDR3 DNA: TGCGCCAGCAGCCAGCCCCGCCTAGCGGGAGGGCCGGGTCGGGAGACCCAGTACTTC.

Judged by abundance, this clone is medium-sized. The genes are TRBV11-2 and TRBJ2-1; D perhaps matches TRBD2 (5 bases). Trimming took 1 base from V and 0 from J, leaving 7 bases between them. This CDR3 region has 15 residues. From germline, CDR1 is SGHAT and CDR2 FQNNGV. The CDR3 reads CASSLAGSSYNEQFF. The CDR3 coding sequence is TGTGCCAGCAGCTTAGCGGGGAGCTCCTACAATGAGCAGTTCTTC.

The V and J genes are TRBV6-1 and TRBJ1-4; TRBD1 matches 9 bases. This CDR3 contains 16 residues. Germline V gene data show CDR1 as MNHNS and CDR2 as SASEGT. The V gene end was trimmed by 3 bases and the J gene end by 10 bases; junction bases not matched to a gene: 12. CDR3 bases: TGTGCCAGCAGTGATACCCGATTGCGACAGGGGGGAAAACTGTTTTTT. As protein: CASSDTRLRQGGKLFF.

This clone turned up a few times. The CDR3 spells CASSYLDSSYEQYF. In DNA form, the CDR3 reads TGTGCCAGCAGTTACCTGGACAGCTCCTACGAGCAGTACTTC. The chain has TRBV6-5 and TRBJ2-7, with D possibly matching TRBD1 (6 bases). The V gene lost 2 bases and the J gene lost 0 bases, with 8 bases spanning the gap. Germline V gives CDR1 MNHEY, CDR2 SVGAGI. The CDR3 sequence is 14 residues long.

This clone showed up just a few times. The chain combines TRBV6-1 with TRBJ1-2; the D gene is possibly TRBD1 (5 bases). Trimming pared 0 bases from V and 7 bases from J, leaving 9 bases between. The CDR3 sequence is 13 residues long. Germline CDR1 reads MNHNS; CDR2 reads SASEGT. The DNA of the CDR3 is TGTGCCAGCAGTGAAGCCGTTAGGGGTGGCTACACCTTC. Translated, it gives CASSEAVRGGYTF.

This clone was counted only a few times. The chain couples TRBV9 to TRBJ2-7; a possible D gene is TRBD1 (5 bases). The CDR3 has 16 amino acids. Germline lookup yields CDR1 SGDLS and CDR2 YYNGEE. Trimming shortened V by 4 bases and J by 5 bases, and 22 bases separated the two germline ends. The CDR3 reads CASSPKWGGPWDEQYF. The DNA for the CDR3 is TGTGCCAGCAGCCCAAAATGGGGCGGCCCTTGGGACGAGCAGTACTTC.

This chain uses TRBV7-2 with TRBJ2-7, with 9 nucleotides matching TRBD2. In germline, CDR1 is SGHTA, CDR2 FQGNSA. J was trimmed by 6 bases and V by 0 bases; bases with no gene match: 15. This CDR3 is built from 18 residues. CDR3 nucleotides: TGTGCCAGCAGCTTAGCTCCCAGCGGGGGGTCCGCTTTTGCCGAGCAGTACTTC. Translating gives CASSLAPSGGSAFAEQYF.

The chain employs TRBV19 and TRBJ1-5; 12 nucleotides line up with TRBD1. Per germline, CDR1 LNHDA and CDR2 SQIVND (reference sequence). Trimming cost V 5 bases and J 6 bases; bases outside gene matches: 5. The CDR3 loop spans 15 amino acids. The chain's CDR3 is CASSDRDRGRQPQHF. Written as DNA, the CDR3 is TGTGCCAGTAGTGACCGGGACAGGGGGCGTCAGCCCCAGCATTTT.

CDR3 nucleotides: TGTGCCAGCAGTGATTCCGGGACTAGCTCCTACGAGCAGTACTTC. This encodes CASSDSGTSSYEQYF. The chain links TRBV25-1 to TRBJ2-7, with 8 bases that match TRBD2. Trimming took 3 bases from V and 0 from J; bases not matched to a gene: 4. Germline assignment: CDR1 MGHDK and CDR2 SYGVNS. This CDR3 has 15 residues.

This clone was observed a handful of times. V usage is TRBV2 and J usage is TRBJ2-1, with D maybe TRBD2 (6 bases). Trimming removed 3 bases at V and 0 bases at J, with 9 bases between. Looked up from germline, CDR1 is SNHLY and CDR2 is FYNNEI. There are 15 residues in the CDR3. In DNA, the CDR3 is TGTGCCAGCAGTGATAGCGGAGACTCCTACAATGAGCAGTTCTTC. Its translation: CASSDSGDSYNEQFF. Full variable domain (rest looked up from reference TRBV2 and TRBJ2-1): EPEVTQTPSHQVTQMGQEVILRCVPISNHLYFYWYRQILGQKVEFLVSFYNNEISEKSEIFDDQFSVERPDGSNFTLKIRSTKLEDSAMYFCASSDSGDSYNEQFFGPGTRLTVL.

The chain recombines TRBV5-1 with TRBJ1-1; D remains ambiguous. Germline V gives CDR1 SGHRS, CDR2 YFSETQ. This CDR3 comprises 13 residues. Trimming shortened V by 3 bases and J by 1 base, and 7 bases separated the two germline ends. The CDR3 sequence is CASSYTENTEAFF. The CDR3 nucleotides read TGCGCCAGCAGCTACACAGAGAACACTGAAGCTTTCTTT.

This clone was detected a few times. DNA for the CDR3: TGCAGCGGGGACCGACAGGGGGCTGGCTACACCTTC. Its protein is CSGDRQGAGYTF. The gene calls are TRBV29-1 and TRBJ1-2; 10 bases map to TRBD1. The CDR3 is made up of 12 amino acids. CDR1 is SQVTM and CDR2 is ANQGSEA in the germline V gene. The ends lost 7 bases at V and 7 bases at J; junction bases unmatched: 6.

This chain links TRBV7-8 with TRBJ2-7, with a tentative D call TRBD2 (6 bases). Germline V gene lookup returns CDR1 SGHVS and CDR2 FQNEAQ. The ends were cut back, 0 bases at V and 2 bases at J, with 17 bases in the middle. There are 17 residues in the CDR3. The CDR3 bases are TGTGCCAGCAGCTTAGCGGGTGGGCTAGCGCTTACCTACGAGCAGTACTTC. It codes for CASSLAGGLALTYEQYF. The full variable domain, with the rest looked up from reference TRBV7-8 and TRBJ2-7, is GAGVSQSPRYKVAKRGQDVALRCDPISGHVSLFWYQQALGQGPEFLTYFQNEAQLDKSGLPSDRFFAERPEGSVSTLKIQRTQQEDSAVYLCASSLAGGLALTYEQYFGPGTRLTVT.

V gene TRBV10-3 combines with J gene TRBJ1-5, with a tentative D call TRBD1 (5 bases). Per the germline V gene, CDR1 is ENHRY and CDR2 is SYGVKD. This CDR3 comprises 13 residues. Deletions cut 4 bases from V and 6 bases from J, with 10 bases between. DNA for the CDR3: TGTGCCATCAGTGCCCCGGGGGGTCAGCCCCAGCATTTT. Protein: CAISAPGGQPQHF.

A note on this clone: Sequence at one end of the junction differs from germline and may be a read error. The chain links TRBV6-5 to TRBJ1-1; the D is unclear. This CDR3 spans 15 amino acids. Germline V gene data show CDR1 as MNHEY and CDR2 as SVGAGI. The CDR3 region has the DNA TGTGCCAGCAGTCACTCGGGCAGTTTGAACACTGAAGCTTTCTTT. Translated: CASSHSGSLNTEAFF.

This rearrangement joins TRBV5-5 to TRBJ1-2; tentative D call: TRBD1 (6 bases). V lost 3 bases and J 4 bases, leaving 13 bases between the germline ends. Germline CDR1 and CDR2: SGHKS and YYEKEE (reference sequence). This CDR3 spans 14 amino acids. In DNA, the CDR3 is TGTGCCAGCAGCTCCGGGGGGGCGGGCTATGGCTACACCTTC. Amino acid sequence: CASSSGGAGYGYTF.

The genes are TRBV6-5 and TRBJ2-7; 10 nucleotides agree with TRBD2. The CDR3 loop spans 15 amino acids. Germline V gene lookup returns CDR1 MNHEY and CDR2 SVGAGI. V gave up 5 bases and J gave up 0 bases; unmatched junction bases: 4. The CDR3 reads CASSTSGGVSYEQYF. CDR3 bases: TGTGCCAGCAGTACAAGCGGGGGGGTCTCCTACGAGCAGTACTTC.

DNA for the CDR3: TGCGCCAGCAGCCCGGACAGTAACTTTAATGAAAAACTGTTTTTT. It codes for CASSPDSNFNEKLFF. The gene calls are TRBV5-1 and TRBJ1-4, with a weak D call TRBD1 (6 bases). Trimming stripped 4 bases from V and 4 bases from J, with 14 bases between. Per the germline V gene, CDR1 is SGHRS and CDR2 is YFSETQ. This CDR3 comprises 15 residues.

This clone was picked up one time. The chain is built from TRBV4-1 and TRBJ2-5, with 8 bases aligning to TRBD2. Per germline, CDR1 MGHRA and CDR2 YSYEKL. V trimming: 1 base; J trimming: 2 bases; junction bases outside the gene matches: 6. This CDR3 comprises 16 residues. The CDR3 nucleotides are TGCGCCAGCAGCCAAGTGGGCGGGGGGCGTCAAGAGACCCAGTACTTC. Translation gives CASSQVGGGRQETQYF.

This chain joins TRBV7-9 and TRBJ1-2; tentatively, D is TRBD1 (6 bases). The CDR3 sequence is 15 residues long. The germline V gene encodes CDR1 SEHNR and CDR2 FQNEAQ (reference sequence). The V gene lost 1 base and the J gene lost 0 bases, with 9 bases spanning the gap. The CDR3 region is CASSLEGGTNYGYTF. CDR3 nucleotide sequence: TGTGCCAGCAGCTTAGAAGGGGGTACTAACTATGGCTACACCTTC.

In this sample, this clone turned up a few times. The genes are TRBV7-3 and TRBJ2-1, with a weak D call TRBD1 (5 bases). V shed 2 bases and J shed 7 bases, with 9 bases lying between them. The CDR3 contains 13 residues. Germline V gene sequence: CDR1 SGHTA, CDR2 FQGTGA. The CDR3 region has the DNA TGTGCCAGCAGCTTACAGGGTTCAAATGAGCAGTTCTTC. This codes for CASSLQGSNEQFF.

The V call is TRBV6-6, the J call TRBJ2-3, with 8 bases that match TRBD1. CDR1 and CDR2 from the germline V gene are MNHNY and SVGAGI (reference sequence). This CDR3 spans 15 amino acids. The V segment lost 4 bases and the J segment 0 bases; nucleotides outside the gene matches: 3. CDR3 DNA: TGTGCCAGCAGTTCGGGACAGGTTAGCACAGATACGCAGTATTTT. Translating gives CASSSGQVSTDTQYF.

The chain recombines TRBV18 with TRBJ2-7; possibly TRBD2 for D (7 bases). V lost 3 bases and J 3 bases, leaving 12 bases between the germline ends. Germline lookup yields CDR1 KGHSH and CDR2 LQKENI. This CDR3 has 14 residues. Here the CDR3 DNA reads TGTGCCAGCTCACCGGGGGGGACACACTACGAGCAGTACTTC. Amino acid sequence: CASSPGGTHYEQYF.